The present T cell receptor (beta chain) was sequenced within a study of shared clonotypes between healthy human individuals. Trimming stripped 1 base from V and 7 bases from J, with 11 bases between. Germline values: CDR1 SEHNR, CDR2 FQNEAQ (reference sequence). The CDR3 totals 14 residues. Comment on this clone: Its antigen is unknown.

CD45RO-negative, CCR7-positively selected cells formed the naive CD8 fraction, excluding terminally differentiated effector memory CD45RA+ cells. Study-wide results and caveats: Estimated clonotype richness was generally higher in naive than memory subsets.

In the sorted-subset replicate PCRs, approximately 200 ng DNA, around 30,000 T cell genomes, was used. The repertoire was sequenced with immunoSEQ multiplex PCR; TCRdb's copy has only in-frame clones and lacks some. The sample contains about 2.2 million clones, 80% to 95% of which appear only once. Sequenced material: naive CD8+ T cells from PBMCs. The source is a man between 18 and 29 years old in good health. Some clones in this sample may be carry-over from other donors' samples. This chain joins TRBV7-9 and TRBJ2-4; the D is unclear. The DNA of the CDR3 is TGTGCCAGCAGCTTAGGTGTTCAGAGGAACATTCAGTACTTC. Its translation: CASSLGVQRNIQYF.